This T cell receptor beta chain comes out of a study of early T cells in non-severe SARS-CoV-2 infection. The wider study: Sequencing targeted bulk RNA from unsorted whole blood, leaving chains unpaired.

CDR1 and CDR2 from the germline V gene are DFQATT and SNEGSKA (reference sequence). The CDR3 spans 16 residues. V was trimmed by 7 bases and J by 0 bases, leaving 16 bases between them. In the library, individual cDNA molecules carried attached unique molecular identifiers. TCRdb reprocessed the 5' RACE reads via MiXCR and lists one record per CDR3 protein. This sample has approximately 71,000 distinct CDR3 sequences, with 9.5% to 13% found just once. On this clonotype: As yet, its antigen is unknown.

General study findings and limits: Matching against VDJdb likely underestimated virus-specific expansions, favoring anti-spike CD8.

This sequence was found in an adult who was a healthcare worker with PCR-confirmed SARS-CoV-2 infection or an uninfected control (not recorded which). The specimen sequenced was whole blood. The chain uses TRBV20-1 and TRBJ2-6; D is perhaps TRBD2 (6 bases). The CDR3 sequence is CSGQAGPSSGANVLTF. The CDR3 DNA reads as TGCAGTGGACAAGCGGGCCCGAGCTCTGGGGCCAACGTCCTGACTTTC.